The present T cell receptor beta chain was sequenced within a study of T cells in Graves' hyperthyroidism and ophthalmopathy. Study-level findings and limits: The majority of expanded thyroid clonotypes above 0.001 also appeared in blood.

With regard to this clonotype: Its antigen is unknown.

Exclusions: uncontrolled infection, other autoimmune disease, pregnancy, lactation. Thyroid ultrasound, orbital computed tomography, clinical symptoms, and serum thyroxine and TRAb underpinned diagnoses. The CDR3 runs 14 residues. Between the trimmed V and J ends, which lost 6 bases and 6 bases, there was a span of 12 bases. Germline CDR1 reads SGHVS; CDR2 reads FQNEAQ. Regions amplified from RNA transcripts were the TCR beta CDR3 regions. HTBI primers were the set used in a first-round RT-PCR of the TCR CDR3. MiXCR, applied by TCRdb to the multiplex PCR reads, yields one record per CDR3 protein. The sample lists 300,000 or so distinct CDR3 sequences, roughly a fifth occurring once.

The V call is TRBV7-8, the J call TRBJ1-6, with a weak D call TRBD1 (6 bases). Sequences were obtained from blood. The TCR comes from a woman aged 45 to 65 with Graves' hyperthyroidism. The CDR3, as DNA: TGTGCCAGCAGTACAGGGTATAGTAATTCACCCCTCCACTTT. Residues: CASSTGYSNSPLHF.